These 27 T cell receptor beta chains originate from one sample sequenced in a study of T cells in Graves' hyperthyroidism and ophthalmopathy (dated by TCRdb to the late 2010s). The library was generated by multiplex PCR. This sample was sequenced with an Illumina HiSeq 2000. The TCR beta CDR3 regions were amplified from RNA transcripts. The first round of RT-PCR for the TCR CDR3 was performed with the HTBI primer set and the Qiagen OneStep RT-PCR kit. TCRdb handled the public reads itself, with Q25 trimming in fastp and clone calling in MiXCR, and kept productive beta chains. All rows with the same CDR3 protein become a single entry with the most common DNA and genes. The sample contains about 400,000 distinct CDR3 sequences, around 15% of them found a single time. Roughly 13% of the sample is held by the ten biggest clonotypes. The specimen was blood. These receptors originate from a man aged 18 to 30 with Graves' ophthalmopathy.

This clonotype was seen at least ten times. This rearrangement joins TRBV7-9 to TRBJ1-6, with D possibly matching TRBD1 (5 bases). This CDR3 is built from 15 residues. The V and J ends lost 4 bases and 7 bases respectively, with 14 bases between them. Per the germline V gene, CDR1 is SEHNR and CDR2 is FQNEAQ (reference sequence). The CDR3 loop is CASSSQPGQNSPLHF. The CDR3 region has the DNA TGTGCCAGCAGCTCCCAGCCGGGGCAAAATTCACCCCTCCACTTT. Filled out from reference TRBV7-9 and TRBJ1-6, the complete variable domain reads DTGVSQNPRHKITKRGQNVTFRCDPISEHNRLYWYRQTLGQGPEFLTYFQNEAQLEKSRLLSDRFSAERPKGSFSTLEIQRTEQGDSAMYLCASSSQPGQNSPLHFGNGTRLTVT.

This clonotype was observed at least ten times. The chain joins TRBV28 to TRBJ1-2, with 8 nucleotides matching TRBD1. V shed 7 bases, J shed 8 bases, and the junction held 6 bases outside the gene matches. Germline V lookup: CDR1 MDHEN, CDR2 SYDVKM. The CDR3 contains 12 residues. CDR3 residues: CASTPGGWGYTF. The DNA of the CDR3 is TGTGCCAGCACCCCAGGGGGCTGGGGCTACACCTTC.

This clonotype was recorded at least ten times. The V and J genes are TRBV7-2 and TRBJ2-3, with D possibly TRBD1 on 5 matching bases. CDR3 length equals 18 residues. With 2 bases removed from V and 8 bases from J, the gap between germline ends came to 26 bases. Germline values: CDR1 SGHTA, CDR2 FQGNSA. The chain's CDR3 is CASSLRGLITLESGTQYF. As DNA, the CDR3 is TGTGCCAGCAGCTTAAGGGGATTAATTACGCTAGAGTCTGGTACGCAGTATTTT.

This clonotype has more than one count but fewer than ten. A much larger clone lies a single base off, so this may be a read error. The chain is built from TRBV7-8 and TRBJ1-4; 8 bases fit TRBD1. The CDR3 extends over 16 amino acids. Germline loops: CDR1 SGHVS, CDR2 FQNEAQ. The CDR3 DNA reads as TGTGCCAGCGGCTTAAGCCCGGACAGGGTTGGAGAAAAACTGTTTTTT. Translation: CASGLSPDRVGEKLFF.

This clonotype appeared many times. The J gene is TRBJ2-5, the V gene TRBV6-1, with 9 bases matching TRBD2. The CDR3 has 13 amino acids. V lost 6 bases, J lost 3 bases, and 2 bases stayed unmatched. Germline lookup yields CDR1 MNHNS and CDR2 SASEGT. The DNA for the CDR3 is TGTGCCAGCAGGGCTAGCGGGGAAGAGACCCAGTACTTC. Protein sequence: CASRASGEETQYF.

This clonotype was seen just once. The V and J genes are TRBV30 and TRBJ2-7; D call uncertain. Germline assignment: CDR1 GTSNPN and CDR2 SVGIG (reference sequence). The CDR3 length is 15 residues. With 3 bases removed from V and 3 bases from J, the gap between germline ends came to 18 bases. The CDR3 nucleotides are TGTGCCTGGAGCTTATCCTCAAACCCCTTCTACGAGCAGTACTTC. As protein: CAWSLSSNPFYEQYF.

The table lists this clonotype with many counts. CDR3 coding DNA: TGCAGTGCTCCCCACGCGGGAGCGAATGAGCAGTTCTTC. Protein product: CSAPHAGANEQFF. V gene TRBV20-1 combines with J gene TRBJ2-1, with 7 bases matching TRBD2. CDR1 and CDR2 from the germline V gene are DFQATT and SNEGSKA (reference sequence). The CDR3 totals 13 residues. Trimming cost V 5 bases and J 7 bases; bases outside gene matches: 8.

This clonotype was counted at least ten times. The chain is built from TRBV7-9 and TRBJ2-7, with D tentatively TRBD2 (6 bases). In germline, CDR1 is SEHNR, CDR2 FQNEAQ (reference sequence). This CDR3 is built from 14 residues. Trimming cost V 5 bases and J 2 bases, with 13 bases left between them. As DNA, the CDR3 is TGTGCCAGCAGCCCCAGTAGCGGCCCCTACGAGCAGTACTTC. It codes for CASSPSSGPYEQYF.

This clonotype appeared many times. This chain connects TRBV7-9 to TRBJ1-2, with D uncertain. Germline-derived CDR1 and CDR2 are SEHNR and FQNEAQ (reference sequence). The CDR3 totals 15 residues. V dropped 2 bases and J dropped 3 bases, with 13 bases sitting between them. CDR3 nucleotides: TGTGCCAGCAGCTTAAGAAGGGCGGTAGACTATGGCTACACCTTC. Encoded protein: CASSLRRAVDYGYTF. Using reference TRBV7-9 and TRBJ1-2 for the parts outside the CDR3, the full variable domain is DTGVSQNPRHKITKRGQNVTFRCDPISEHNRLYWYRQTLGQGPEFLTYFQNEAQLEKSRLLSDRFSAERPKGSFSTLEIQRTEQGDSAMYLCASSLRRAVDYGYTFGSGTRLTVV.

In this sample, this clonotype turned up many times. The J gene is TRBJ2-7, the V gene TRBV10-3; the match to TRBD2 covers 10 bases. V lost 10 bases to trimming and J lost 3 bases; unmatched junction nucleotides: 18. In germline, CDR1 is ENHRY, CDR2 SYGVKD. The CDR3 consists of 17 residues. The CDR3 DNA sequence: TGTGCCACCAGCTTGACAGCGGGAGGGGCCGGGCACTACGAGCAGTACTTC. Encoded protein: CATSLTAGGAGHYEQYF.

The chain recombines TRBV7-9 with TRBJ2-5, with 9 bases fitting TRBD2. Germline lookup yields CDR1 SEHNR and CDR2 FQNEAQ (reference sequence). With V trimmed by 5 bases and J by 3 bases, 13 bases remained unmatched. The CDR3 runs to 17 residues. CDR3 protein: CASSVRGGAVAKETQYF. CDR3 DNA: TGTGCCAGCAGCGTCCGCGGGGGGGCCGTGGCAAAAGAGACCCAGTACTTC.

This clonotype was recorded many times. The chain recombines TRBV11-2 with TRBJ1-1, with D tentatively TRBD1 (6 bases). V was clipped by 4 bases and J by 4 bases, with 16 bases between them. Germline values: CDR1 SGHAT, CDR2 FQNNGV. The CDR3 totals 15 residues. The CDR3 spells CASSSQRGAGTEAFF. DNA for the CDR3: TGTGCCAGCAGCTCTCAACGGGGGGCCGGCACTGAAGCTTTCTTT.

J is TRBJ2-1 and V is TRBV15, with 7 bases lining up with TRBD2. CDR1 and CDR2 from the germline V gene are LNHNV and YYDKDF (reference sequence). There are 14 residues in the CDR3. The J segment lost 5 bases and the V segment lost 5 bases, leaving 6 bases of the junction unmatched. The CDR3 DNA reads TGTGCCACCAGCCCTAACGGGGGGAACAATGAGCAGTTCTTC. It encodes CATSPNGGNNEQFF.

This clonotype occurred many times. The genes are TRBV11-1 and TRBJ2-1; the D is unclear. The CDR3 has 15 residues. Trimming took 1 base from V and 9 from J, leaving 16 bases between them. The germline CDR1 and CDR2 sequences are SGHAT and FQDESV (reference sequence). The CDR3 nucleotides read TGTGCCAGCAGCTTAGTCGTCCAGGTGTGGGGTGAGCAGTTCTTC. Amino acids: CASSLVVQVWGEQFF.

This clonotype was seen more than once but under ten times. J is TRBJ1-6 and V is TRBV24-1, with TRBD1 identical over 10 bases. In germline, CDR1 is KGHDR, CDR2 SFDVKD. With 3 bases clipped from V and 13 bases from J, the junction kept 8 bases outside the gene matches. The CDR3 is made up of 15 amino acids. Here the CDR3 DNA reads TGTGCCACCAGTGATCGACAGGGGGCTAGGTCGCCCCTCCACTTT. It specifies CATSDRQGARSPLHF.

This clonotype was observed a few times. The gene calls are TRBV20-1 and TRBJ1-2, with a tentative D call TRBD1 (6 bases). Trimming took 4 bases from V and 4 from J, leaving 13 bases between them. CDR3 size: 13 residues. The germline CDR1 and CDR2 sequences are DFQATT and SNEGSKA (reference sequence). The CDR3 loop is CSATETGFYGYTF. The CDR3, as DNA: TGCAGTGCTACCGAGACAGGATTCTATGGCTACACCTTC.

This clonotype occurred a few times. The CDR3 nucleotides are TGCGCCAGCAGCAGAGAAGCGGGACTAGCGGGAGTGGGGGAGACCCAGTACTTC. Its translation: CASSREAGLAGVGETQYF. The V and J genes are TRBV4-1 and TRBJ2-5; 14 bases agree with TRBD2. Germline CDR1 and CDR2: MGHRA and YSYEKL. The CDR3 length is 18 residues. V trimming: 5 bases; J trimming: 5 bases; junction bases outside the gene matches: 13.

In its sample, this clonotype was seen many times. The chain joins TRBV11-2 to TRBJ2-1, with 12 bases matching TRBD2. CDR1 and CDR2 from the germline V gene are SGHAT and FQNNGV. This CDR3 contains 17 residues. The ends lost 6 bases at V and 6 bases at J; junction bases unmatched: 12. This chain's CDR3 is CASSLLAGGPLLNEQFF. The CDR3 DNA reads as TGTGCCAGCAGTCTTCTAGCGGGAGGGCCACTTCTCAATGAGCAGTTCTTC.

The chain recombines TRBV7-8 with TRBJ1-5; 7 bases are shared with TRBD1. This CDR3 spans 16 amino acids. From germline, CDR1 is SGHVS and CDR2 FQNEAQ. J lost 2 bases, V lost 2 bases, and 6 bases had no gene match. The CDR3 spells CASSLSFDRGNQPQHF. CDR3 bases: TGTGCCAGCAGCTTATCGTTCGACAGGGGCAATCAGCCCCAGCATTTT.

The chain carries TRBV6-1 and TRBJ2-1; possibly TRBD2 for D (5 bases). Trimming removed 5 bases from V and 8 bases from J, with 7 bases in between. The CDR3 has 11 residues. CDR1 MNHNS and CDR2 SASEGT come from the germline V gene. The CDR3 spells CASSYGDEQFF. The CDR3 region has the DNA TGTGCCAGCAGTTACGGGGATGAGCAGTTCTTC.

In its sample, this clonotype was seen many times. The rearrangement joins TRBV6-5 to TRBJ2-7; 7 bases are shared with TRBD2. This CDR3 has 19 residues. V lost 0 bases and J lost 2; bases outside the gene matches: 16. The germline gives CDR1 MNHEY, CDR2 SVGAGI. The CDR3 loop is CASSYSTPSRPSGPYEQYF. The DNA for the CDR3 is TGTGCCAGCAGTTACTCGACCCCAAGCCGACCTAGCGGCCCCTACGAGCAGTACTTC.

The rearrangement joins TRBV6-1 to TRBJ1-2; 7 nucleotides agree with TRBD1. Germline values: CDR1 MNHNS, CDR2 SASEGT. The CDR3 contains 14 residues. With 7 bases clipped from V and 6 bases from J, the junction kept 11 bases outside the gene matches. The CDR3 nucleotides read TGTGCCAGCACCCCAGGACAGGAGAGGCATGGCTACACCTTC. Translation: CASTPGQERHGYTF.

In its sample, this clonotype was seen many times. DNA for the CDR3: TGCGCCAGCAGCTCATCACAACTTGTCAGCTCCTACAATGAGCAGTTCTTC. Translation: CASSSSQLVSSYNEQFF. The J gene is TRBJ2-1, the V gene TRBV5-1; no firm D call. This CDR3 spans 17 amino acids. Germline CDR1 SGHRS, CDR2 YFSETQ. V lost 3 bases and J lost 0, with 16 bases in between. Full variable domain (remainder filled in from reference TRBV5-1 and TRBJ2-1): KAGVTQTPRYLIKTRGQQVTLSCSPISGHRSVSWYQQTPGQGLQFLFEYFSETQRNKGNFPGRFSGRQFSNSRSEMNVSTLELGDSALYLCASSSSQLVSSYNEQFFGPGTRLTVL.

Many counts were recorded for this clonotype. The rearrangement uses TRBV12-3 or TRBV12-4 and TRBJ1-2; D is undetermined. With 3 bases removed from V and 5 bases from J, the gap between germline ends came to 7 bases. This CDR3 contains 12 residues. CDR3 coding DNA: TGTGCCAGCAGTTTCGAGGGTTATGGCTACACCTTC. Its protein product is CASSFEGYGYTF.

This clonotype was counted a few times. A read error may be the cause here, since a much bigger clone is one base away. The V and J genes are TRBV30 and TRBJ1-2, with D hard to call. CDR1 and CDR2 from the germline V gene are GTSNPN and SVGIG (reference sequence). V lost 0 bases and J lost 4, with 9 bases in between. The CDR3 runs to 13 residues. Here the CDR3 reads CAWSVRTSYGYTF. CDR3 coding DNA: TGTGCCTGGAGTGTACGAACGAGCTATGGCTACACCTTC.

This clonotype was seen at least ten times. This chain joins TRBV12-3 or TRBV12-4 and TRBJ2-3; TRBD2 matches at 10 bases. The CDR3 covers 15 residues. Trimming removed 3 bases from V and 6 bases from J; junction bases left unmatched: 6. Written as DNA, the CDR3 is TGTGCCAGCAGTTTTCAAGCGGGGGGGCCTGATACGCAGTATTTT. It is translated as CASSFQAGGPDTQYF.

There are many counts of this clonotype. The chain uses TRBV24-1 and TRBJ2-1, with unresolved D. The length of the CDR3 is 14 residues. The V gene lost 5 bases and the J gene lost 3 bases, with 10 bases spanning the gap. Germline V lookup: CDR1 KGHDR, CDR2 SFDVKD. The DNA for the CDR3 is TGTGCCACCAGTGGGCTAGACCGCTACAATGAGCAGTTCTTC. Encoded protein: CATSGLDRYNEQFF.